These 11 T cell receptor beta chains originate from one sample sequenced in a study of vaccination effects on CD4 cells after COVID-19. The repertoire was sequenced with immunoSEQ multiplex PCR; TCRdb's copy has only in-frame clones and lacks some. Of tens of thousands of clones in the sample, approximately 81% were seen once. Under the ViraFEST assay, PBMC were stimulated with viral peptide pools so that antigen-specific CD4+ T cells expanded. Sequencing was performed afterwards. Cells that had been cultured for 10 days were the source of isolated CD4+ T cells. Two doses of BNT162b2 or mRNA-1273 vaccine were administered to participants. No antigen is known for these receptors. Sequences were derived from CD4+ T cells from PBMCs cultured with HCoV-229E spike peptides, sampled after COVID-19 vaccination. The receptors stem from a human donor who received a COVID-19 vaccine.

The CDR3 loop reads CASSPRTGGSTEAFF. CDR3 DNA sequence: TGTGCCAGCAGTCCACGGACAGGGGGAAGCACTGAAGCTTTCTTT. The rearrangement uses TRBV28 and TRBJ1-1; TRBD1 agrees at 10 bases. CDR3 length: 15 residues. Trimming removed 5 bases from V and 4 bases from J; junction bases left unmatched: 7. Germline assignment: CDR1 MDHEN and CDR2 SYDVKM.

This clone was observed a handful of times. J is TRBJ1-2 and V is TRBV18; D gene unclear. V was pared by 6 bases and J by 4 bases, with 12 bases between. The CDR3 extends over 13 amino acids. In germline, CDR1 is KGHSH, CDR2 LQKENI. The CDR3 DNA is TGTGCCAGCTCCCCGGTCCAGCCCTATGGCTACACCTTC. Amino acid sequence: CASSPVQPYGYTF.

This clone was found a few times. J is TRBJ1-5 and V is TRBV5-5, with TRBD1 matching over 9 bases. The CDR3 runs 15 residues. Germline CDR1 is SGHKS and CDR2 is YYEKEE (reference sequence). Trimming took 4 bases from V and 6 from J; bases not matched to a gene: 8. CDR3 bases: TGTGCCAGCAGCGAATATACAGGGGGCGGTCAGCCCCAGCATTTT. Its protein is CASSEYTGGGQPQHF.

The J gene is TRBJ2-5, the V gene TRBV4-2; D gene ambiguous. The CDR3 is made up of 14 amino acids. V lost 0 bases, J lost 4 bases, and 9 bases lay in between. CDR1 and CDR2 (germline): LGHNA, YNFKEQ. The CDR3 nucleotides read TGTGCCAGCAGCCAAGATCGAATAGCAGAGACCCAGTACTTC. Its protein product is CASSQDRIAETQYF.

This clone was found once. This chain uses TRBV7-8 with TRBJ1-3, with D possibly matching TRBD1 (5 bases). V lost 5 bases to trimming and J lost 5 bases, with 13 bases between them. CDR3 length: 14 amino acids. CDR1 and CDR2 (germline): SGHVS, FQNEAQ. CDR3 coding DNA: TGTGCCAGCAGCCCACCGGGGCTGAGAAACACCATATATTTT. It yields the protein CASSPPGLRNTIYF.

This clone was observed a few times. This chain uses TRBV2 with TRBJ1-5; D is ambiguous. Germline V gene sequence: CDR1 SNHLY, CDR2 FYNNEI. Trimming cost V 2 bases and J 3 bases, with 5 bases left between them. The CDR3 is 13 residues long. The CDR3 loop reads CASSENPNQPQHF. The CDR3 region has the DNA TGTGCCAGCAGTGAAAACCCCAATCAGCCCCAGCATTTT.

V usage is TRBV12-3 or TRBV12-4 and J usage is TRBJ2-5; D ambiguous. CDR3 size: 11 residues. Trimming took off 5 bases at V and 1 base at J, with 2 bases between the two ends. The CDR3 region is CASSPQETQYF. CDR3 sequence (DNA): TGTGCCAGCAGTCCCCAAGAGACCCAGTACTTC.

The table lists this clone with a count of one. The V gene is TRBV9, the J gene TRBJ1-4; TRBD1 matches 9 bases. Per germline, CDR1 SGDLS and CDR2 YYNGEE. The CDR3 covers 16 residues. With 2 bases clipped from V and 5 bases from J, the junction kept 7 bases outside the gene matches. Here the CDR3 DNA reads TGTGCCAGCAGCGTTATTCCGGGACAGGGAAATGAAAAACTGTTTTTT. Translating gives CASSVIPGQGNEKLFF.

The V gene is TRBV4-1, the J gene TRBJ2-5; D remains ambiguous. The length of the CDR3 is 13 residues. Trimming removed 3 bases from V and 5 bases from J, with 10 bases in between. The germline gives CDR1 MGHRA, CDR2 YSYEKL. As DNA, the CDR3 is TGCGCCAGCAGCCAGGCTATAAGCGAGACCCAGTACTTC. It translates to CASSQAISETQYF.

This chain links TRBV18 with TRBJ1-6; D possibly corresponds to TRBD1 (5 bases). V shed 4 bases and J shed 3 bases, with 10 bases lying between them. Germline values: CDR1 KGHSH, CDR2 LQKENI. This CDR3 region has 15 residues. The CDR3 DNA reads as TGTGCCAGCTCACTCGGACAAGACTATAATTCACCCCTCCACTTT. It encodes CASSLGQDYNSPLHF.

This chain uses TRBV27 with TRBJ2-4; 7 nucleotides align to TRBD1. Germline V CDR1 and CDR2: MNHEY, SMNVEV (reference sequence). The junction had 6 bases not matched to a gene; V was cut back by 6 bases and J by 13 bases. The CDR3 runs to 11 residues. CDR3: CASRDRTGQYF. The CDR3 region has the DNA TGTGCCAGCAGGGATCGGACAGGACAGTACTTC.